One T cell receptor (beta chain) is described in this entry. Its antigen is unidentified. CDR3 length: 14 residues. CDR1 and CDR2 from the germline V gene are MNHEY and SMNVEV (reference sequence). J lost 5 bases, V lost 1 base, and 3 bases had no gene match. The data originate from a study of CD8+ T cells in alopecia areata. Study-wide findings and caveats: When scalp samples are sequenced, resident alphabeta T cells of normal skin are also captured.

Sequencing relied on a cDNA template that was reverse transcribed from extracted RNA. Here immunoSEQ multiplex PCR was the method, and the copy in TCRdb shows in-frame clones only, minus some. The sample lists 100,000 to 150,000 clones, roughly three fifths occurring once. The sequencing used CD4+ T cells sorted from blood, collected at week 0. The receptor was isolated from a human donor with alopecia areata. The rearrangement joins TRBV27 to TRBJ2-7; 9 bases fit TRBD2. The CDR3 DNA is TGTGCCAGCAGTTTATTAGCGGGAGATCACGAGCAGTACTTC. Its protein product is CASSLLAGDHEQYF.